This T cell receptor (beta chain) was identified in a study of T-cell memory formation after mild COVID-19. Across the whole study: TCR clusters mostly belonged to single donors. Regarding the study as a whole: Clones that contracted clustered mainly in CM and EM if CD4+ and in EMRA if CD8+. While clones contracting from day 15 to 85 were balanced between CD4 and CD8, later expanders leaned CD4+.

The germline V gene has CDR1 SGHVS and CDR2 FQNEAQ. Trimming took off 5 bases at V and 3 bases at J, with 14 bases between the two ends. The CDR3 spans 15 residues. TCRdb passed the 5' RACE reads through MiXCR, listing each CDR3 protein once. This table has roughly 180,000 distinct CDR3 sequences, about 18% appearing once. A remark on this clonotype: The target antigen is unknown.

The sequence was collected from a man aged 18 to 30 who had mild COVID-19 (a few samples of this study predate the infection). Cell type and time point are not known. The genes are TRBV7-8 and TRBJ1-5, with D possibly matching TRBD1 (6 bases). Sequencing was done on a sample of PBMCs or a T cell subset sorted from them (not recorded which). The CDR3 nucleotides are TGTGCCAGCAGCCCCCCAACAGGGACCAATCAGCCCCAGCATTTT. Translated, it gives CASSPPTGTNQPQHF.